This T cell receptor (beta chain) was obtained from a study of cytomegalovirus exposure and HLA in healthy donors. Notes on the study in general: Cytomegalovirus status, reportedly, was diagnosed with high specificity and sensitivity by the classifier.

As for this clone: Antigen specificity is unknown.

The PCR had 60 Vbeta and 13 Jbeta primers. Some clones are missing from TCRdb's copy, which holds only in-frame ones; the method was immunoSEQ multiplex PCR. The data hold approximately 80,000 clones, with 60% to 75% observed a single time. The source is a woman aged 40-49 years in good health and CMV-seropositive. Material for sequencing was PBMCs.

CDR3 protein: CASSLITGTGPNEQFF. CDR3 in DNA: TGTGCCAGCAGCCTAATAACCGGGACAGGGCCCAATGAGCAGTTCTTC. The rearrangement links TRBV5-6 to TRBJ2-1; 9 bases map to TRBD1. J gave up 6 bases and V 4 bases, and 11 bases lay outside the gene matches. This CDR3 is built from 16 residues. The germline V gene encodes CDR1 SGHDT and CDR2 YYEEEE.